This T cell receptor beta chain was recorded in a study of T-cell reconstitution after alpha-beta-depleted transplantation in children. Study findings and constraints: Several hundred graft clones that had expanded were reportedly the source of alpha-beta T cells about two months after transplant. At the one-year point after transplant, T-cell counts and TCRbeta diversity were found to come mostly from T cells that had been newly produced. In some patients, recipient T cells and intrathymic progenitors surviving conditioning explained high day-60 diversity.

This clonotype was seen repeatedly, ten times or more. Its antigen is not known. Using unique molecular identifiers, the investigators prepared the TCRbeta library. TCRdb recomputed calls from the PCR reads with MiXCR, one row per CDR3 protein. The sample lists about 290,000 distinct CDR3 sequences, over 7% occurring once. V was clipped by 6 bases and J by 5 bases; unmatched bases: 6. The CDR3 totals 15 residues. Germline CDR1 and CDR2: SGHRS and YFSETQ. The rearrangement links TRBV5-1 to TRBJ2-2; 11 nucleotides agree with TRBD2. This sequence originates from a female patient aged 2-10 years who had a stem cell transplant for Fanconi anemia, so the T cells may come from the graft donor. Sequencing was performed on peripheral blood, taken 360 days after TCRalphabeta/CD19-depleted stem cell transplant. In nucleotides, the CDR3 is TGCGCCAGCATGAATCTAGCGGGAGGAACCGGGGAGCTGTTTTTT. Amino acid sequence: CASMNLAGGTGELFF.